The sequence of this T cell receptor (beta chain) was determined in a study of shared T cell receptors in the human thymus. The method was immunoSEQ multiplex PCR; TCRdb's version includes in-frame clones alone and lacks a portion of them. Here the sample spans more than 300,000 clones, 85% to 95% being singletons. Trimming left V 7 bases short and J 1 base short, with 5 bases between. Looked up from germline, CDR1 is SGHRS and CDR2 is YFSETQ. This CDR3 has 12 amino acids. The TCR originated in a human donor. This sequence joins TRBV5-1 and TRBJ2-2; D is unclear. The sample was thymocytes. Here the CDR3 reads CASLGNTGELFF. The CDR3 DNA sequence: TGCGCCAGCCTGGGGAACACCGGGGAGCTGTTTTTT.